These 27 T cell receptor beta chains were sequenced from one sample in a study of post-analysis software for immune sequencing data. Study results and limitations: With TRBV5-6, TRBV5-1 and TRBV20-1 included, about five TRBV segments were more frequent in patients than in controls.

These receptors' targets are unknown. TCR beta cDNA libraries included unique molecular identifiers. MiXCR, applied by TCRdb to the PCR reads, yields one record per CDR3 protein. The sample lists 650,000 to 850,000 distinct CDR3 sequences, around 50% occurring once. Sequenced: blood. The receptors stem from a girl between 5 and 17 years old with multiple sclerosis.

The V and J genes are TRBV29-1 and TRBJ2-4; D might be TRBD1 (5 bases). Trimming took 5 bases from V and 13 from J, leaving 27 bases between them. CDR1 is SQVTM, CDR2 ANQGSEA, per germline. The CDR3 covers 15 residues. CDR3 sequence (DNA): TGCAGCGTTCGTTCGGAAAATACAGGAAGGGGTGAGCAGTACTTC. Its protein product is CSVRSENTGRGEQYF.

Here the CDR3 reads CASSHTDRATEAFF. CDR3 sequence (DNA): TGTGCCAGCAGCCATACGGACAGGGCCACTGAAGCTTTCTTT. This sequence joins TRBV3-1 and TRBJ1-1; 8 bases map to TRBD1. This CDR3 contains 14 residues. Unmatched junction bases numbered 4, after V lost 3 bases and J lost 4 bases. Germline V gene sequence: CDR1 LGHDT, CDR2 YNNKEL (reference sequence).

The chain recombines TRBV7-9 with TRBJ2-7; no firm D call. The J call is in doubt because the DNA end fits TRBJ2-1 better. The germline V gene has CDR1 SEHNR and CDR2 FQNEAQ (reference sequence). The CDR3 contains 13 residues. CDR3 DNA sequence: TGTGCCAGCAGCTCCAGAAGTGATGTTGAGCAGTTCTTC. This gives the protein CASSSRSDVEQFF.

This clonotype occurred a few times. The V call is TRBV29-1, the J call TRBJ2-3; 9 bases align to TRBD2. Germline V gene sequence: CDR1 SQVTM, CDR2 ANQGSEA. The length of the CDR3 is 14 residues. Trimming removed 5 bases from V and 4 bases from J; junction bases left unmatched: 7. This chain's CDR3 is CSVPLAGLADTQYF. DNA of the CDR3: TGCAGCGTTCCCCTAGCGGGACTCGCAGATACGCAGTATTTT.

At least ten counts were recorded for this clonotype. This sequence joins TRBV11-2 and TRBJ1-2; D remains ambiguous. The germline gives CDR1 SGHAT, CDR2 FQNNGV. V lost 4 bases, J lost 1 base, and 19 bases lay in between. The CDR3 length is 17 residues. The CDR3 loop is CASSSSPAWRNNYGYTF. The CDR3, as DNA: TGTGCCAGCAGCTCCTCCCCGGCATGGCGCAATAACTATGGCTACACCTTC.

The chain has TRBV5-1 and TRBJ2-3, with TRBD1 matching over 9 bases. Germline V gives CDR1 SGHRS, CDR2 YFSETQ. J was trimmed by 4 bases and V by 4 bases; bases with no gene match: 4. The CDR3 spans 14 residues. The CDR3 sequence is CASSATGGSDTQYF. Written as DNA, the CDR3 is TGCGCCAGCAGCGCAACAGGGGGCTCAGATACGCAGTATTTT.

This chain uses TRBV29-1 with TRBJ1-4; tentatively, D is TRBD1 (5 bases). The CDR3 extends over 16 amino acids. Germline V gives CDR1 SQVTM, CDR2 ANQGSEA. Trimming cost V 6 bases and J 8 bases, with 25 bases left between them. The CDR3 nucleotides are TGCAGCGTCTCACCCACAACAGCTCCTCGGGGGGAAAAACTGTTTTTT. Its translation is CSVSPTTAPRGEKLFF.

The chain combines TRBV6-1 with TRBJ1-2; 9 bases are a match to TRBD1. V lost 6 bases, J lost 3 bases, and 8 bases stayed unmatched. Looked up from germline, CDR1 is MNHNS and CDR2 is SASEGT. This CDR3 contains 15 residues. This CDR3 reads CASSHTWTGDYGYTF. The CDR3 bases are TGTGCCAGCAGCCACACCTGGACAGGGGACTATGGCTACACCTTC.

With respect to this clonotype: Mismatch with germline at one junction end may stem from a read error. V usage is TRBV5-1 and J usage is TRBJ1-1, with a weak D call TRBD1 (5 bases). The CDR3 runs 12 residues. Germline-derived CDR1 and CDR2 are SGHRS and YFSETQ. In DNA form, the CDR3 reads TGCGCCAGCAGCTCAGGGAACGCTGAAGCTTTCTTT. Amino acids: CASSSGNAEAFF.

The chain's CDR3 is CSARTALGNEQFF. DNA for the CDR3: TGCAGTGCTCGGACTGCTTTGGGCAATGAGCAGTTCTTC. The chain couples TRBV20-1 to TRBJ2-1; possible D gene TRBD2, 5 bases. Germline V gene lookup returns CDR1 DFQATT and CDR2 SNEGSKA (reference sequence). CDR3 length equals 13 residues. The V gene lost 5 bases and the J gene lost 6 bases, with 14 bases spanning the gap.

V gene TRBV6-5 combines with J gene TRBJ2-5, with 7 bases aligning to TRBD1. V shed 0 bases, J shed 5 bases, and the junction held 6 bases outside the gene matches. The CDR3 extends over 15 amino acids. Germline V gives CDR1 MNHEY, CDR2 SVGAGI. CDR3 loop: CASSYSNRGQETQYF. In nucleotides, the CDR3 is TGTGCCAGCAGTTACTCGAACAGGGGACAGGAGACCCAGTACTTC.

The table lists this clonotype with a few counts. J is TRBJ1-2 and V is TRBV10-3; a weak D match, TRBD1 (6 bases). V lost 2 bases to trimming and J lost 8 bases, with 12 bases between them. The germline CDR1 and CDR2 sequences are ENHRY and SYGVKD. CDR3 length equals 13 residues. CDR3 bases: TGTGCCATCAGTGAGAGTCAGGGGACCGGCTACACCTTC. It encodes CAISESQGTGYTF.

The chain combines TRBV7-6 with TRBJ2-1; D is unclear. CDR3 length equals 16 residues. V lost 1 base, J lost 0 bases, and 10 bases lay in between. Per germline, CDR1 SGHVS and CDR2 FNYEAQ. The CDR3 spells CASSLGTPSSYNEQFF. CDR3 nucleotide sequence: TGTGCCAGCAGCTTAGGCACGCCGAGCTCCTACAATGAGCAGTTCTTC.

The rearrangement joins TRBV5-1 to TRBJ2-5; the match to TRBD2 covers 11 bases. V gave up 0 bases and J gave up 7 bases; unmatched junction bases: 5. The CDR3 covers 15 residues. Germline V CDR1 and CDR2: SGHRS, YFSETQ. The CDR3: CASSLGLAGSGTQYF. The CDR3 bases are TGCGCCAGCAGCTTGGGACTAGCGGGGTCAGGGACCCAGTACTTC.

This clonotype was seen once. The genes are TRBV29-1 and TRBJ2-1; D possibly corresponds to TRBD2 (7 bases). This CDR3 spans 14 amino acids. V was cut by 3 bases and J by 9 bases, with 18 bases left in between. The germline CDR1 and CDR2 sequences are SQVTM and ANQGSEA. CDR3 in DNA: TGCAGCGTTGAGGCGGGGGCCGGGAGATTTGAGCAGTTCTTC. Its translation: CSVEAGAGRFEQFF.

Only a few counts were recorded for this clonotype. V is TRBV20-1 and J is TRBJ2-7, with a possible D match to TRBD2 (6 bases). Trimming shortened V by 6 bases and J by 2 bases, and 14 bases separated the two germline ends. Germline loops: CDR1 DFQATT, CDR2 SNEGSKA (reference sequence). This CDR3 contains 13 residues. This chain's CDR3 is CSAGGGMPYEQYF. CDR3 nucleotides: TGCAGTGCCGGGGGAGGTATGCCCTACGAGCAGTACTTC.

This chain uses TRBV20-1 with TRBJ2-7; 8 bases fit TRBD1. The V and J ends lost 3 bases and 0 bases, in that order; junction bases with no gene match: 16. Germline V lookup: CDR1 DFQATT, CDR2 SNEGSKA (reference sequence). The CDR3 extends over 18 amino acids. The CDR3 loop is CSARAPRMGQDHSYEQYF. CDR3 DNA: TGCAGTGCTAGGGCGCCCCGGATGGGACAGGACCACTCCTACGAGCAGTACTTC.

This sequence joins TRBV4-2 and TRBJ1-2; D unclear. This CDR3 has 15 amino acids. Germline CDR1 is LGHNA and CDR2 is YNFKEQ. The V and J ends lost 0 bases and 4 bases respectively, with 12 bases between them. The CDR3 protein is CASSQDRQASYGYTF. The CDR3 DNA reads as TGTGCCAGCAGCCAAGATCGTCAAGCGAGCTATGGCTACACCTTC.

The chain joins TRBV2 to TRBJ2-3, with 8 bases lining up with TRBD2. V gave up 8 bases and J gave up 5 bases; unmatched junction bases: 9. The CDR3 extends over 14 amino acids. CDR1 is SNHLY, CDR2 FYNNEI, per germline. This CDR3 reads CASGDSGVGDTQYF. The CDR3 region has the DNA TGTGCCAGCGGAGATAGCGGGGTGGGAGATACGCAGTATTTT.

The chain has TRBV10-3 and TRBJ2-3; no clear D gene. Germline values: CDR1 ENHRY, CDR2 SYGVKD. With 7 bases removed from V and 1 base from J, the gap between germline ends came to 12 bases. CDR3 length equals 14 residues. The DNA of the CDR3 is TGTGCCATCACTGGTACCGCGGGCACAGATACGCAGTATTTT. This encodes CAITGTAGTDTQYF.

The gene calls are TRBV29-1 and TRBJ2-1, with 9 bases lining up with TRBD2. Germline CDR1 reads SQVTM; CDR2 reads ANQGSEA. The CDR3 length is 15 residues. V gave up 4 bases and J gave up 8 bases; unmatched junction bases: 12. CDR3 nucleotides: TGCAGCGTTGCTCGACTGCTAGCGGGGAATGATGAGCAGTTCTTC. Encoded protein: CSVARLLAGNDEQFF.

The CDR3 nucleotides read TGCGCCAGCAGCCAAGATCGGGGGAGACACTATGGCTACACCTTC. This encodes CASSQDRGRHYGYTF. The chain is built from TRBV4-1 and TRBJ1-2; a possible D gene is TRBD1 (5 bases). The germline V gene has CDR1 MGHRA and CDR2 YSYEKL. The CDR3 is 15 amino acids. Trimming pared 0 bases from V and 3 bases from J, leaving 11 bases between.

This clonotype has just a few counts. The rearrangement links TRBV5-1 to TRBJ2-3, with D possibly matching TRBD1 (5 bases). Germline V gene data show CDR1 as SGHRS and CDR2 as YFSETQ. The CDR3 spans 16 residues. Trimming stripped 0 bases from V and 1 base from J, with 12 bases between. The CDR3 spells CASSLVGPDRTDTQYF. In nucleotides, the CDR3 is TGCGCCAGCAGCTTGGTGGGGCCGGACCGCACAGATACGCAGTATTTT. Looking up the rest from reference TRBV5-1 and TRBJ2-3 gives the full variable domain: KAGVTQTPRYLIKTRGQQVTLSCSPISGHRSVSWYQQTPGQGLQFLFEYFSETQRNKGNFPGRFSGRQFSNSRSEMNVSTLELGDSALYLCASSLVGPDRTDTQYFGPGTRLTVL.

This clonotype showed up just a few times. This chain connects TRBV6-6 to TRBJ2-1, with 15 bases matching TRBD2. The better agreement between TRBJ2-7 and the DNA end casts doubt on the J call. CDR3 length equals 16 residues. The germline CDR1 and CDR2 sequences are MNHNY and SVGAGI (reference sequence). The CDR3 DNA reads TGTGCCAGCAATATATGGACTAGCGGGAGGGTAGGGGAGCAGTACTTC. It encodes CASNIWTSGRVGEQYF.

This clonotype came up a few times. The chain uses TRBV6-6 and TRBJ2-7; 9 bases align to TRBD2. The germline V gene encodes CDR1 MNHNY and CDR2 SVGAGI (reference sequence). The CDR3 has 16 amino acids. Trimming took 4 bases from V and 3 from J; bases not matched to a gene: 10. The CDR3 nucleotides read TGTGCCAGCAGTTGGGGGCGAGCGGGGGGCGGCTACGAGCAGTACTTC. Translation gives CASSWGRAGGGYEQYF.

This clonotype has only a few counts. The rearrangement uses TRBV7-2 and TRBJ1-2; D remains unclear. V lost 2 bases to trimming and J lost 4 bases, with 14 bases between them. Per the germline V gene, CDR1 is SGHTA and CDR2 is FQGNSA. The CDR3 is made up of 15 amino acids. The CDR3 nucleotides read TGTGCCAGCAGCTTACAGACTAGTACGTTCTATGGCTACACCTTC. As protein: CASSLQTSTFYGYTF.

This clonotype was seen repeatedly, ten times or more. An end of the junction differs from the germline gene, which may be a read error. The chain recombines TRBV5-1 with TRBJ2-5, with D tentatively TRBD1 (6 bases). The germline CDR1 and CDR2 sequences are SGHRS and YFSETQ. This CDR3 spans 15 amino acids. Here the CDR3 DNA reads TGTGCCAGCAGCTTAGCGACAGGACCGCAAGAGACCCAGTACTTC. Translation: CASSLATGPQETQYF. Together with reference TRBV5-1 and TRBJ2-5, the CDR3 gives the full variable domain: KAGVTQTPRYLIKTRGQQVTLSCSPISGHRSVSWYQQTPGQGLQFLFEYFSETQRNKGNFPGRFSGRQFSNSRSEMNVSTLELGDSALYLCASSLATGPQETQYFGPGTRLLVL.